Listed below are T cell receptor beta chains from one sample, sequenced in a study of cytomegalovirus exposure and HLA in healthy donors. Sequencing used immunoSEQ multiplex PCR; TCRdb keeps in-frame clones, though not all of them. Of some 95,000 clones in the sample, approximately 71% were seen once. The sequencing sample was made of PBMCs. The source of these receptors is a young woman in good health and CMV-seropositive. The CDR3 runs from the conserved cysteine through the conserved F or W. Fields, in order: V gene, J gene, CDR3 protein.

>TRBV27|TRBJ1-2
CASRTQGANYGYTF
>TRBV7-3|TRBJ2-3
CASSLSPGTDTQYF
>TRBV4-3|TRBJ1-1
CASSGDRAAEAFF
>TRBV28|TRBJ2-1
CASSLPGLAVEQFF
>TRBV15|TRBJ1-2
CATSTWTGANYGYTF
>TRBV29-1|TRBJ2-7
CSVRGVPEDEQYF
>TRBV4-1|TRBJ2-7
CASSQGWEYEQYF
>TRBV11-2|TRBJ1-1
CASSFRVNTEAFF
>TRBV5-1|TRBJ2-7
CASKRGKGEQYF
>TRBV6-5|TRBJ1-3
CASSYARSSGNTIYF
>TRBV2|TRBJ1-1
CASSLGENTEAFF
>TRBV7-2|TRBJ2-3
CASSRTSDDTDTQYF
>TRBV27|TRBJ2-2
CASSSPPTGGGTGELFF
>TRBV7-2|TRBJ2-7
CASSPRGHGSYEQYF
>TRBV9|TRBJ2-3
CASSERGETDTQYF
>TRBV4-2|TRBJ2-2
CASSPPRGVATPGELFF
>TRBV28|TRBJ2-6
CASSVISGANVLTF
>TRBV9|TRBJ2-3
CASSVDPTPTDTQYF
>TRBV4-1|TRBJ1-2
CASSRSGRVRGYTF
>TRBV2|NA
CASRWGTGVYEQYF
>TRBV28|TRBJ2-5
CASSYLRRETQYF
>TRBV27|NA
CASSPLSSYEQYF
>TRBV5-1|TRBJ1-4
CASSFGQGRTEKLFF
>TRBV18|TRBJ2-7
CASSQGQGSYEQYF
>TRBV2|TRBJ2-7
CASSGLEEGGSYEQYF
>TRBV27|TRBJ2-7
CATSDSEISYEQYF
>TRBV18|TRBJ2-1
CASSPDRTYNEQFF
>TRBV7-2|TRBJ2-5
CASSPTPDRSGRETQYF
>TRBV29-1|TRBJ2-7
CSVEDRGLAQSYEQYF
>TRBV7-8|TRBJ2-3
CASSFWASPSTDTQYF
>TRBV28|TRBJ2-7
CASSLPGQGATREQYF
>TRBV28|TRBJ1-1
CASSPRTGGKNTEAFF
>TRBV4-3|TRBJ2-3
CASSQEGLAADTQYF
>TRBV5-1|TRBJ1-5
CASSLEGGRNQPQHF
>TRBV28|TRBJ2-7
CASSLIWPYEQYF
>TRBV2|TRBJ2-7
CASKPTGYEQYF
>TRBV25-1|TRBJ2-5
CASSESRGPEETQYF